The 28 T cell receptor beta chains in this list originate from one sample, sequenced in a study of blood T cell repertoires in COVID-19. TCRdb's copy holds only in-frame clones and misses some; the assay was immunoSEQ multiplex PCR. The sample lists 150,000 to 200,000 clones, roughly three quarters occurring once. Material for sequencing was peripheral blood. The source of these receptors is a man in his 60s with active or convalescent COVID-19.

The J gene is TRBJ2-1, the V gene TRBV7-9, with 10 bases lining up with TRBD2. This CDR3 is built from 15 residues. J was trimmed by 8 bases and V by 4 bases; bases with no gene match: 8. Germline CDR1 reads SEHNR; CDR2 reads FQNEAQ (reference sequence). The CDR3 sequence is CASSSASGRAYEQFF. In nucleotides, the CDR3 is TGTGCCAGCAGCTCCGCGAGCGGGAGGGCCTATGAGCAGTTCTTC.

The chain uses TRBV12-5 and TRBJ2-5, with TRBD1 identical over 7 bases. Per the germline V gene, CDR1 is LGHNT and CDR2 is FRNRAP. V lost 6 bases, J lost 0 bases, and 4 bases stayed unmatched. The CDR3 runs to 14 residues. CDR3 coding DNA: TGTGCTAGTGGGTCCGGGACAGACCAAGAGACCCAGTACTTC. Its protein is CASGSGTDQETQYF.

The rearrangement uses TRBV18 and TRBJ1-1; D is unresolved. Germline V gene data show CDR1 as KGHSH and CDR2 as LQKENI. The CDR3 runs to 13 residues. The V gene lost 5 bases and the J gene lost 0 bases, with 7 bases spanning the gap. The CDR3 nucleotides are TGTGCCAGCTCAACAGCAATGAACACTGAAGCTTTCTTT. It translates to CASSTAMNTEAFF.

The chain has TRBV2 and TRBJ1-1; the match to TRBD1 covers 8 bases. This CDR3 is built from 12 residues. Losses at the gene ends were 6 bases for V and 10 bases for J; bases not matched to a gene: 7. CDR1 and CDR2 (germline): SNHLY, FYNNEI. CDR3 coding DNA: TGTGCCAGCAGCCCCAGGCAGGGGGCAGCTTTCTTT. Protein product: CASSPRQGAAFF.

V is TRBV6-2 or TRBV6-3 and J is TRBJ1-2; 11 nucleotides line up with TRBD1. V dropped 2 bases and J dropped 8; count of bases not matched to a gene: 13. Germline loops: CDR1 MNHEY, CDR2 SVGEGT. The CDR3 totals 17 residues. The CDR3 nucleotides read TGTGCCAGCAGTTACCGGGGACAGGGGGTTATTCCCCTCGGCTACACCTTC. This encodes CASSYRGQGVIPLGYTF.

V gene TRBV28 combines with J gene TRBJ2-5; TRBD1 might be the D (6 bases). CDR3 length equals 13 residues. Germline lookup yields CDR1 MDHEN and CDR2 SYDVKM. V gave up 2 bases and J gave up 4 bases, with 8 bases separating them. The CDR3 reads CASSLTGRETQYF. DNA for the CDR3: TGTGCCAGCAGTTTAACAGGGCGAGAGACCCAGTACTTC.

The chain joins TRBV27 to TRBJ1-2; D is uncertain. CDR1 is MNHEY and CDR2 is SMNVEV in the germline V gene (reference sequence). The CDR3 consists of 12 residues. Trimming left V 8 bases short and J 4 bases short, with 11 bases between. The DNA of the CDR3 is TGTGCCAGCGCCATCCCGGGCTATGGCTACACCTTC. It specifies CASAIPGYGYTF.

V is TRBV19 and J is TRBJ1-5, with 9 nucleotides matching TRBD1. Trimming took 2 bases from V and 12 from J; bases not matched to a gene: 11. The germline gives CDR1 LNHDA, CDR2 SQIVND (reference sequence). There are 15 residues in the CDR3. This CDR3 is CASSILQGAIRGQHF. The CDR3 bases are TGTGCCAGTAGTATATTACAGGGGGCCATCCGGGGCCAGCATTTT.

This chain's CDR3 is CASSSRTSGRLFKFF. DNA for the CDR3: TGTGCCAGCAGTTCTCGGACTAGCGGGAGGCTATTTAAGTTCTTC. The chain couples TRBV27 to TRBJ2-1; 14 nucleotides agree with TRBD2. The CDR3 is made up of 15 amino acids. In germline, CDR1 is MNHEY, CDR2 SMNVEV (reference sequence). V lost 4 bases to trimming and J lost 14 bases; unmatched junction nucleotides: 10.

This clone was counted ten times or more. The chain recombines TRBV6-5 with TRBJ1-5, with D tentatively TRBD1 (5 bases). The V end lost 8 bases, the J end lost 6 bases, and 20 bases lay between the germline ends. This CDR3 contains 15 residues. The germline CDR1 and CDR2 sequences are MNHEY and SVGAGI. CDR3 nucleotide sequence: TGTGCCAGCCAAGAGGCGGGGACCAAAGGTCAGCCCCAGCATTTT. Amino acid sequence: CASQEAGTKGQPQHF.

This chain connects TRBV24-1 to TRBJ2-7; D uncertain. V was trimmed by 5 bases and J by 5 bases, leaving 12 bases between them. Germline V CDR1 and CDR2: KGHDR, SFDVKD. This CDR3 spans 13 amino acids. Here the CDR3 reads CATSGINANEQYF. DNA of the CDR3: TGTGCCACCAGTGGAATCAACGCTAACGAGCAGTACTTC.

The genes are TRBV7-2 and TRBJ2-3; D unclear. V lost 4 bases and J 6 bases, leaving 11 bases between the germline ends. This CDR3 is built from 13 residues. Germline V gene sequence: CDR1 SGHTA, CDR2 FQGNSA. The CDR3 protein is CASSWAQRDTQYF. CDR3 DNA: TGTGCCAGCAGCTGGGCCCAAAGGGATACGCAGTATTTT. Together with reference TRBV7-2 and TRBJ2-3, the CDR3 gives the full variable domain: GAGVSQSPSNKVTEKGKDVELRCDPISGHTALYWYRQSLGQGLEFLIYFQGNSAPDKSGLPSDRFSAERTGGSVSTLTIQRTQQEDSAVYLCASSWAQRDTQYFGPGTRLTVL.

This clone was picked up one time. V and J are TRBV4-1 and TRBJ2-2; TRBD2 is a possible D gene (5 bases). The CDR3 is 14 residues long. Germline CDR1 reads MGHRA; CDR2 reads YSYEKL. Trimming took off 4 bases at V and 0 bases at J, with 6 bases between the two ends. In nucleotides, the CDR3 is TGCGCCAGCAGCCTGACTACGAACACCGGGGAGCTGTTTTTT. It yields the protein CASSLTTNTGELFF.

The chain couples TRBV2 to TRBJ2-1, with 10 bases identical to TRBD2. V trimming: 3 bases; J trimming: 15 bases; junction bases outside the gene matches: 11. The germline CDR1 and CDR2 sequences are SNHLY and FYNNEI. The CDR3 runs 14 residues. This chain's CDR3 is CASSEGLAGEGLFF. CDR3 DNA: TGTGCCAGCAGTGAGGGGCTAGCGGGAGAGGGACTGTTCTTC.

This clone was counted only a few times. The chain combines TRBV5-4 with TRBJ1-6, with 7 bases lining up with TRBD1. CDR1 is SGHNT, CDR2 YYREEE, per germline (reference sequence). Trimming at V came to 4 bases and at J to 10 bases, leaving 8 bases not matched to a gene. The CDR3 is 14 amino acids. The DNA for the CDR3 is TGTGCCAGCAGCCGGGACAGAATATACTCACCCCTCCACTTT. Encoded protein: CASSRDRIYSPLHF.

The V and J genes are TRBV29-1 and TRBJ2-7; 9 positions agree with TRBD1. The CDR3 totals 13 residues. V shed 4 bases and J 6 bases; nucleotides not matched to a gene: 7. Germline CDR1 SQVTM, CDR2 ANQGSEA. For the CDR3, the DNA is TGCAGCGTTGCGTTCGGGACAGGGTCCGAGCAGTACTTC. It yields the protein CSVAFGTGSEQYF.

The chain links TRBV11-2 to TRBJ2-1; D uncertain. Germline loops: CDR1 SGHAT, CDR2 FQNNGV. V shed 5 bases and J shed 0 bases, with 17 bases lying between them. This CDR3 contains 17 residues. The CDR3 here is CASSLALPPSSYNEQFF. The CDR3 coding sequence is TGTGCCAGCAGCCTCGCCCTTCCCCCGAGCTCCTACAATGAGCAGTTCTTC.

The V call is TRBV7-3, the J call TRBJ2-1, with 7 bases lining up with TRBD1. The CDR3 has 15 residues. CDR1 is SGHTA, CDR2 FQGTGA, per germline. V trimming: 1 base; J trimming: 2 bases; junction bases outside the gene matches: 2. This CDR3 reads CASSLMQGAYNEQFF. As DNA, the CDR3 is TGTGCCAGCAGCTTAATGCAGGGGGCCTACAATGAGCAGTTCTTC.

This clone showed up just once. The chain links TRBV6-5 to TRBJ2-1, with 7 bases fitting TRBD2. From germline, CDR1 is MNHEY and CDR2 SVGAGI. This CDR3 has 15 amino acids. Trimming took 6 bases from V and 6 from J; bases not matched to a gene: 11. CDR3 loop: CASSPVWGGANEQFF. The CDR3 DNA sequence: TGTGCCAGCAGCCCGGTTTGGGGAGGGGCCAATGAGCAGTTCTTC.

The chain uses TRBV20-1 and TRBJ1-2; the match to TRBD1 covers 7 bases. Germline CDR1 and CDR2: DFQATT and SNEGSKA (reference sequence). The V segment lost 7 bases and the J segment 6 bases; nucleotides outside the gene matches: 5. The CDR3 consists of 11 residues. CDR3 nucleotides: TGCAGTGTGGGAACAGGGGATGGCTACACCTTC. Translation: CSVGTGDGYTF.

The CDR3 coding sequence is TGTGCCAGCAGCAGCGGACAGGGGAACTATGGCTACACCTTC. This encodes CASSSGQGNYGYTF. V usage is TRBV28 and J usage is TRBJ1-2; 9 nucleotides align to TRBD1. Trimming cost V 6 bases and J 2 bases; bases outside gene matches: 4. The germline CDR1 and CDR2 sequences are MDHEN and SYDVKM. The CDR3 runs to 14 residues.

V is TRBV2 and J is TRBJ2-1; no clear D. Germline assignment: CDR1 SNHLY and CDR2 FYNNEI. The V gene lost 5 bases and the J gene lost 8 bases, with 10 bases spanning the gap. This CDR3 comprises 12 residues. This chain's CDR3 is CASSPMADEQFF. The CDR3 nucleotides are TGTGCCAGCAGTCCCATGGCGGATGAGCAGTTCTTC.

V gene TRBV19 combines with J gene TRBJ2-3; D unclear. The germline V and J ends were trimmed by 4 bases and 0 bases, with 14 bases remaining between them. This CDR3 has 16 residues. The germline V gene has CDR1 LNHDA and CDR2 SQIVND (reference sequence). The CDR3 sequence is CASSSYSRTSTDTQYF. CDR3 sequence (DNA): TGTGCCAGTAGTAGTTACTCCCGTACTAGCACAGATACGCAGTATTTT.

The chain carries TRBV24-1 and TRBJ2-1, with 8 bases aligning to TRBD2. V was clipped by 3 bases and J by 15 bases; unmatched bases: 9. Germline values: CDR1 KGHDR, CDR2 SFDVKD. The length of the CDR3 is 13 residues. CDR3 in amino acids: CATSDTRSGKRFF. The CDR3 nucleotides read TGTGCCACCAGTGATACTCGTAGCGGGAAGCGGTTCTTC.

The chain carries TRBV29-1 and TRBJ2-5, with D perhaps matching TRBD2 (6 bases). The CDR3 totals 11 residues. V was shortened by 7 bases and J by 4 bases, with 10 bases between the two germline ends. CDR1 SQVTM and CDR2 ANQGSEA come from the germline V gene. CDR3 DNA sequence: TGCAGCGGGGACTCTTTAGAGACCCAGTACTTC. This sequence encodes CSGDSLETQYF.

As to this clone: This may come from a read error, since a much larger clone is one base off. Distinct nucleotide sequences in the sample also encode this CDR3. The rearrangement links TRBV2 to TRBJ2-1; no clear D gene. The V gene lost 5 bases and the J gene lost 4 bases, with 3 bases spanning the gap. CDR1 and CDR2 from the germline V gene are SNHLY and FYNNEI. This CDR3 contains 11 residues. The CDR3 reads CASSPYNEQFF. The CDR3 DNA reads as TGTGCCAGCAGTCCGTACAATGAGCAGTTCTTC.

The chain employs TRBV28 and TRBJ2-7; a possible D gene is TRBD1 (5 bases). This CDR3 region has 11 residues. Germline V gene lookup returns CDR1 MDHEN and CDR2 SYDVKM. V was shortened by 6 bases and J by 7 bases, with 10 bases between the two germline ends. CDR3 loop: CASSRRGEQYF. In nucleotides, the CDR3 is TGTGCCAGCAGCCGAAGGGGTGAGCAGTACTTC.

This chain connects TRBV28 to TRBJ1-6; TRBD1 agrees at 8 bases. Germline V CDR1 and CDR2: MDHEN, SYDVKM. This CDR3 region has 17 residues. J was trimmed by 9 bases and V by 6 bases; bases with no gene match: 16. The CDR3 DNA reads TGTGCCAGCAGATCAGGGGGCGAGGGTTACGATAGTTCACCCCTCCACTTT. This translates into CASRSGGEGYDSSPLHF.